This TCR beta chain came from a study of blood T cell repertoires in COVID-19. The sample holds one count of this clone. Only in-frame clones appear in the TCRdb table, and some are missing; sequencing was by immunoSEQ multiplex PCR. Counted here are some 160,000 clones, roughly 84% occurring once; the ten biggest clones make up 11%. Germline assignment: CDR1 KGHSH and CDR2 LQKENI. Unmatched junction bases numbered 8, after V lost 4 bases and J lost 3 bases. The CDR3 length is 15 residues. The origin of this receptor is a man aged 65 to 85 with active or convalescent COVID-19. The chain has TRBV18 and TRBJ2-7, with 8 positions matching TRBD1. Material: peripheral blood. CDR3 coding DNA: TGTGCCAGCTCACTTTTAGGACAGGGCCACTACGAGCAGTACTTC. Amino acids: CASSLLGQGHYEQYF.